The sequence of this TCR beta chain was determined in a study of T cell repertoires in cytomegalovirus infection. Whole-study context: Selected CMV epitopes included recently identified HLA-C-restricted ones as well as well-studied HLA-B-restricted ones. Through public TCR beta signatures, both CMV infection and matching HLA type were indicated.

Germline loops: CDR1 SNHLY, CDR2 FYNNEI. Trimming stripped 7 bases from V and 7 bases from J, with 20 bases between. This CDR3 has 15 amino acids. Details on this clonotype: Its target is not known.

Whole-study results and caveats: Cumulative public TCR beta family frequency identified carriers of CMV plus the relevant HLA. There were HLA-C-restricted CMV-specific TCR beta clonotypes dominating the ex vivo response.

In TCRdb, the reads were re-called with MiXCR into one record per CDR3 protein. This sample has approximately 590,000 distinct CDR3 sequences; roughly 42% occur once, and the top ten carry 48%. The V call is TRBV2, the J call TRBJ1-5; weak D call: TRBD1 (6 bases). Material: cultured PBMCs, obtained from culture after CMV antigen stimulation. The source of this sequence is a human donor in good health (CMV status not recorded). Some clones in this sample may be carry-over from other donors' samples. CDR3 protein: CASKVGGGTGQPQHF. CDR3 coding DNA: TGTGCCAGCAAGGTGGGGGGCGGCACGGGGCAGCCCCAGCATTTT. Based on the CDR3 plus reference TRBV2 and TRBJ1-5, the full variable domain is EPEVTQTPSHQVTQMGQEVILRCVPISNHLYFYWYRQILGQKVEFLVSFYNNEISEKSEIFDDQFSVERPDGSNFTLKIRSTKLEDSAMYFCASKVGGGTGQPQHFGDGTRLSIL.